The 15 T cell receptor beta chains below all came from one sample that was sequenced in a study of blood T cell repertoires in COVID-19. Assay: immunoSEQ multiplex PCR; the TCRdb copy retains only in-frame clones and omits some. The data show 150,000 or so clones, around four fifths seen once. Sample: peripheral blood. The receptors here all came from a woman aged 40 to 50 with active or convalescent COVID-19.

V and J are TRBV28 and TRBJ1-4, with 10 bases matching TRBD1. The CDR3 is made up of 16 amino acids. V gave up 6 bases and J gave up 8 bases; unmatched junction bases: 12. The germline gives CDR1 MDHEN, CDR2 SYDVKM. The CDR3 DNA follows: TGTGCCAGCAGCTCACCCCGGGACAGGGGAAGAGAAAAACTGTTTTTT. Its translation: CASSSPRDRGREKLFF.

The V gene is TRBV19, the J gene TRBJ1-5; D call uncertain. This CDR3 spans 17 amino acids. The V gene lost 1 base and the J gene lost 3 bases, with 16 bases spanning the gap. Germline CDR1 LNHDA, CDR2 SQIVND (reference sequence). The CDR3 DNA follows: TGTGCCAGTAGTATAGTAGGCGCCCAGGCAAACAATCAGCCCCAGCATTTT. This translates into CASSIVGAQANNQPQHF.

The chain has TRBV28 and TRBJ1-2, with 9 bases that match TRBD1. The CDR3 has 12 amino acids. From germline, CDR1 is MDHEN and CDR2 SYDVKM. V was pared by 5 bases and J by 8 bases, with 3 bases of the junction left unmatched. The CDR3 nucleotides read TGTGCCAGCAGTGGGACAGGGCGAGGCTACACCTTC. Residues: CASSGTGRGYTF.

The chain carries TRBV4-2 and TRBJ2-3, with a possible D match to TRBD2 (5 bases). Germline V lookup: CDR1 LGHNA, CDR2 YNFKEQ. V was trimmed by 0 bases and J by 4 bases, leaving 11 bases between them. CDR3 size: 15 residues. The CDR3 DNA is TGTGCCAGCAGCCAAGAGGGTAGCGCGGCAGATACGCAGTATTTT. It is translated as CASSQEGSAADTQYF.

This chain links TRBV19 with TRBJ1-1; 9 bases fit TRBD1. The V gene's germline CDR1 is LNHDA and CDR2 SQIVND (reference sequence). V was pared by 3 bases and J by 2 bases, with 10 bases of the junction left unmatched. CDR3 length: 17 residues. The DNA for the CDR3 is TGTGCCAGTAGTATTTTCTCCGGACAGGGGCGCAACACTGAAGCTTTCTTT. This translates into CASSIFSGQGRNTEAFF.

The chain uses TRBV4-3 and TRBJ2-5; 10 bases are shared with TRBD2. The J segment lost 5 bases and the V segment lost 3 bases, leaving 9 bases of the junction unmatched. CDR1 and CDR2 (germline): LGHNA, YSLEER. The CDR3 loop spans 16 amino acids. CDR3 loop: CASSQAWTSGWETQYF. The CDR3 nucleotides read TGCGCCAGCAGCCAGGCCTGGACTAGCGGATGGGAGACCCAGTACTTC.

This clone appeared a few times. The chain combines TRBV5-1 with TRBJ2-7; TRBD1 aligns across 9 bases. This CDR3 has 14 residues. From germline, CDR1 is SGHRS and CDR2 YFSETQ. J gave up 2 bases and V 1 base, and 1 base lay outside the gene matches. CDR3 loop: CASSLWTGAYEQYF. CDR3 nucleotides: TGCGCCAGCAGCTTGTGGACAGGGGCCTACGAGCAGTACTTC.

The chain carries TRBV28 and TRBJ1-2, with TRBD1 matching 8 bases. Germline V gene data show CDR1 as MDHEN and CDR2 as SYDVKM. V dropped 4 bases and J dropped 6; count of bases not matched to a gene: 1. The CDR3 spans 12 residues. DNA of the CDR3: TGTGCCAGCAGTTCACAGGGGGATGGCTACACCTTC. Protein: CASSSQGDGYTF.

J is TRBJ2-2 and V is TRBV12-3 or TRBV12-4, with a tentative D call TRBD2 (5 bases). There are 12 residues in the CDR3. The CDR3 nucleotides read TGTGCTGGCGGACGGGATGGCGGGGAGCTGTTTTTT. Translation gives CAGGRDGGELFF.

This chain links TRBV7-2 with TRBJ1-1, with a possible D match to TRBD1 (5 bases). The CDR3 spans 14 residues. CDR1 is SGHTA, CDR2 FQGNSA, per germline. V lost 2 bases to trimming and J lost 4 bases, with 11 bases between them. CDR3 in DNA: TGTGCCAGCAGCTTAAGGCAGGGAGGCACTGAAGCTTTCTTT. Translation: CASSLRQGGTEAFF.

This chain links TRBV6-5 with TRBJ1-4; no reliable D call. Germline loops: CDR1 MNHEY, CDR2 SVGAGI. The V end was cut by 6 bases, the J end by 0 bases, with 11 bases between. The CDR3 consists of 15 residues. CDR3 amino acids: CASRVDMATNEKLFF. Written as DNA, the CDR3 is TGTGCCAGCAGGGTTGACATGGCAACTAATGAAAAACTGTTTTTT.

This clone was observed once. The V gene is TRBV5-4, the J gene TRBJ1-2; no definite D call. From germline, CDR1 is SGHNT and CDR2 YYREEE (reference sequence). The CDR3 has 15 residues. V was clipped by 6 bases and J by 2 bases, with 17 bases between them. Here the CDR3 DNA reads TGTGCCAGCACCCTCCTCAACCGGGGAAACTATGGCTACACCTTC. Translation gives CASTLLNRGNYGYTF. Combining the CDR3 with reference TRBV5-4 and TRBJ1-2 gives the whole variable domain ETGVTQSPTHLIKTRGQQVTLRCSSQSGHNTVSWYQQALGQGPQFIFQYYREEENGRGNFPPRFSGLQFPNYSSELNVNALELDDSALYLCASTLLNRGNYGYTFGSGTRLTVV.

V is TRBV28 and J is TRBJ2-4; 8 bases agree with TRBD1. CDR3 size: 15 residues. V gave up 6 bases and J gave up 7 bases; unmatched junction bases: 11. Germline V CDR1 and CDR2: MDHEN, SYDVKM. CDR3: CASSPTGVPPNIQYF. The CDR3, as DNA: TGTGCCAGCAGCCCGACAGGGGTACCCCCGAACATTCAGTACTTC.

The chain links TRBV5-6 to TRBJ1-6; D is possibly TRBD1 (6 bases). Trimming cost V 2 bases and J 7 bases, with 10 bases left between them. This CDR3 contains 14 residues. The germline V gene encodes CDR1 SGHDT and CDR2 YYEEEE. The CDR3 nucleotides are TGTGCCAGCAGCTTTACCCAGGGGAATTCACCCCTCCACTTT. Translation: CASSFTQGNSPLHF.

J is TRBJ2-1 and V is TRBV28; TRBD2 agrees at 8 bases. Trimming cost V 6 bases and J 7 bases; bases outside gene matches: 11. CDR3 size: 15 residues. CDR1 is MDHEN and CDR2 is SYDVKM in the germline V gene. CDR3 region: CASRSAAGGGNEQFF. The CDR3 DNA sequence: TGTGCCAGCAGAAGTGCGGCGGGAGGAGGGAATGAGCAGTTCTTC.